This TCR beta chain appears in the sequencing data of a study of blood T cell repertoires in COVID-19. Patients in Seattle were enrolled during active infection, then followed longitudinally. Data came from immunoSEQ multiplex PCR; TCRdb stores just in-frame clones and leaves some out. The data hold more than 95,000 clones, with 75% to 90% observed a single time. The V gene's germline CDR1 is LGHNA and CDR2 YNFKEQ. CDR3 length: 15 amino acids. V trimming: 1 base; J trimming: 7 bases; junction bases outside the gene matches: 5. What was sequenced was peripheral blood. The rearrangement uses TRBV4-2 and TRBJ1-3; TRBD1 matches 9 bases. This clonotype was obtained from an elderly woman with COVID-19, enrolled during active disease. CDR3 DNA sequence: TGTGCCAGCAGCCAAGCCCGGGACAGGGTGAACACCATATATTTT. It specifies CASSQARDRVNTIYF.